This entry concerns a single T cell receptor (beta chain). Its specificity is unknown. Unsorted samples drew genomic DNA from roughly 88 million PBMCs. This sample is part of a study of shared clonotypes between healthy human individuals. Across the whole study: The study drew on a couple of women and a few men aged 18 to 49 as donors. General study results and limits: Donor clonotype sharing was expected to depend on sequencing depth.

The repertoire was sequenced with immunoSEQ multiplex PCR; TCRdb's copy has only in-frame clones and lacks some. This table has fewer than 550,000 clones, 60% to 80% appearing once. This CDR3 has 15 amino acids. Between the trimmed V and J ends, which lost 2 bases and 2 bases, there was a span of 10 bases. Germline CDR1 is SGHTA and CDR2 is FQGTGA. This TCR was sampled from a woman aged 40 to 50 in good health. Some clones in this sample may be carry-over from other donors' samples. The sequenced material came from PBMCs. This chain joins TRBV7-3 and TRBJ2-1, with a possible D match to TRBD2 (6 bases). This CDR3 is CASSLRGAPYNEQFF. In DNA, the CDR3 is TGTGCCAGCAGCTTACGCGGGGCCCCCTACAATGAGCAGTTCTTC.